The source of this T cell receptor (beta chain) is a study of blood T cell repertoires in COVID-19. The CDR3 loop spans 15 amino acids. The germline V gene encodes CDR1 MDHEN and CDR2 SYDVKM. V was trimmed by 8 bases and J by 0 bases, leaving 17 bases between them. Here immunoSEQ multiplex PCR was the method, and the copy in TCRdb shows in-frame clones only, minus some. The repertoire holds approximately 140,000 clones, with around 80% as singletons. Input material: peripheral blood. The chain has TRBV28 and TRBJ2-7; maybe TRBD1 (7 bases). This TCR was recovered from a human donor in a cohort sampled during active COVID-19. This CDR3 is CASGRGDPISYEQYF. In DNA, the CDR3 is TGTGCCAGCGGCAGGGGGGACCCCATCTCCTACGAGCAGTACTTC.